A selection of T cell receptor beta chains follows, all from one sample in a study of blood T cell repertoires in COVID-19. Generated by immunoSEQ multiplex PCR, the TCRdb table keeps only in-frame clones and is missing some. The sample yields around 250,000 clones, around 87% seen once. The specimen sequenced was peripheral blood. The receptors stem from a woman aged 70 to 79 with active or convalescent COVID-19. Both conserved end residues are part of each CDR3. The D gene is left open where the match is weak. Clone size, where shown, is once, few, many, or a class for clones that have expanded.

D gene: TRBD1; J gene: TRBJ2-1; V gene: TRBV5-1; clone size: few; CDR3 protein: CASSWTGGHEQFF; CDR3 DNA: TGCGCCAGCAGCTGGACAGGGGGTCATGAGCAGTTCTTC
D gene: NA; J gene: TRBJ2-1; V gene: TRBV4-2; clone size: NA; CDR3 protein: CASSEEGGDYNEQFF; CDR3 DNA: TGTGCCAGCAGCGAAGAGGGGGGGGACTACAATGAGCAGTTCTTC
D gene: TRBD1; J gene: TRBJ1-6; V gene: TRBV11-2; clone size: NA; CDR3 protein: CASSTTGLGSPLHF; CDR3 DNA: TGTGCCAGCAGCACGACAGGGTTAGGTTCACCCCTCCACTTT
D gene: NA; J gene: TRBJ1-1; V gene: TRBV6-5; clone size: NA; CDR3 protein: CASIAPRGDTEAFF; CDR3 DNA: TGTGCCAGCATCGCCCCTCGCGGAGACACTGAAGCTTTCTTT
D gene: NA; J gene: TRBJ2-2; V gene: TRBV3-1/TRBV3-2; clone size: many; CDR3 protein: CASSHFPGELFF; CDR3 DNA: TGTGCCAGCAGCCACTTTCCCGGGGAGCTGTTTTTT
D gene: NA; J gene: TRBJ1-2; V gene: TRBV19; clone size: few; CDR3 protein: CASSPNPTASYGYTF; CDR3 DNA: TGTGCCAGTAGTCCCAACCCCACAGCCAGCTATGGCTACACCTTC
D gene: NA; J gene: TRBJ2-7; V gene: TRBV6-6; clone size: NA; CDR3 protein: CASSVRAQGPYEQYF; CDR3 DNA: TGTGCCAGCAGCGTAAGGGCTCAGGGCCCCTACGAGCAGTACTTC
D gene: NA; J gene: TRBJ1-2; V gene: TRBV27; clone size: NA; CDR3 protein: CASSLNGQWGQYGYTF; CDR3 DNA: TGTGCCAGCAGTTTAAACGGACAGTGGGGACAATATGGCTACACCTTC
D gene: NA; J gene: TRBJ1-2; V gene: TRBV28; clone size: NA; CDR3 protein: CASHGGGYTF; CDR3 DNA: TGTGCCTCCCACGGGGGGGGCTACACCTTC
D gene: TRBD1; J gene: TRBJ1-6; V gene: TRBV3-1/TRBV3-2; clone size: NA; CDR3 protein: CASSPFPGQPIGGISNSPLHF; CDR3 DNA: TGTGCCAGCAGCCCTTTTCCGGGACAGCCTATTGGAGGTATCAGTAATTCACCCCTCCACTTT
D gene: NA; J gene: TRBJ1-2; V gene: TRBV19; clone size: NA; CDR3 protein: CASSSIQGNYGYTF; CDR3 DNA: TGTGCCAGTAGTTCCATACAGGGAAACTATGGCTACACCTTC
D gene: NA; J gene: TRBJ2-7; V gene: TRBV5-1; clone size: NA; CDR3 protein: CASSGTGTTTYEQYF; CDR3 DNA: TGCGCCAGCAGCGGAACCGGGACAACTACCTACGAGCAGTACTTC
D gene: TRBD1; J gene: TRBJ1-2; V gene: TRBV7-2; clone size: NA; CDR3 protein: CASSLRAGGDYGYTF; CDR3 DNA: TGTGCCAGCAGCTTACGGGCAGGGGGAGACTATGGCTACACCTTC
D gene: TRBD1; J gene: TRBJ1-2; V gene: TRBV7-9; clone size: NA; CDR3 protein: CASSPATGGYGYTF; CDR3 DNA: TGTGCCAGCAGCCCAGCAACAGGGGGCTATGGCTACACCTTC
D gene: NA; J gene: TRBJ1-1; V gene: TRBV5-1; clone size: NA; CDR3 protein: CASSPGIGFGRNTEAFF; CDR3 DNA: TGCGCCAGCAGCCCGGGGATAGGCTTTGGTAGGAACACTGAAGCTTTCTTT
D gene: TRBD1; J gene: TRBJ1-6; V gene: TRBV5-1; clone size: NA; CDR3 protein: CASSSTGQGNSPLHF; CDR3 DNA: TGCGCCAGCAGCTCGACGGGACAGGGAAATTCACCCCTCCACTTT
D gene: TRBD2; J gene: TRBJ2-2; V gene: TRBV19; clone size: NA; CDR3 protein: CASSIGGTSTGELFF; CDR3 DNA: TGTGCCAGTAGTATCGGGGGGACTTCTACCGGGGAGCTGTTTTTT
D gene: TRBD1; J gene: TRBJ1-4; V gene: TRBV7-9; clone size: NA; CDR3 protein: CASSLARAGGEKLFF; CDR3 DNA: TGTGCCAGCAGCTTAGCAAGGGCAGGGGGTGAAAAACTGTTTTTT
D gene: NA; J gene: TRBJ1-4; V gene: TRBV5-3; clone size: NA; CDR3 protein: CARRNRQVQKLFF; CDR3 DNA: TGTGCCAGAAGGAATAGACAGGTTCAAAAACTGTTTTTT
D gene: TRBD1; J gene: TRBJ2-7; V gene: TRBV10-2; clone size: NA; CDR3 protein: CASSGQGRGEQYF; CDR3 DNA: TGCGCCAGCAGTGGACAGGGGAGAGGCGAGCAGTACTTC
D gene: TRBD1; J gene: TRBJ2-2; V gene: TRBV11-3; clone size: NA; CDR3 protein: CASNNYPGQGAGELFF; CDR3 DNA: TGTGCCAGCAACAACTACCCGGGACAGGGGGCCGGGGAGCTGTTTTTT
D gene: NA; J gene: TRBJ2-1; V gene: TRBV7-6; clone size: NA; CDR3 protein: CASSLDVGSSSYNEQFF; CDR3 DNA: TGTGCCAGCAGCTTAGACGTCGGTAGTAGCTCCTACAATGAGCAGTTCTTC
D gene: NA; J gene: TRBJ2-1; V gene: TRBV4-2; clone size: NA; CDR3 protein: CASSQEGLYNEQFF; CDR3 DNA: TGTGCCAGCAGCCAAGAGGGCCTATACAATGAGCAGTTCTTC
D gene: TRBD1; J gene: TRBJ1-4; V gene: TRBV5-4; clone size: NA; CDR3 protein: CASSAEQGATNEKLFF; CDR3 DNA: TGTGCCAGCAGCGCGGAGCAGGGGGCGACTAATGAAAAACTGTTTTTT
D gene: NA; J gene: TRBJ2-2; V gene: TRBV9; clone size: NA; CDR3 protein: CASSASGMRKTGELFF; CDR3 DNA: TGTGCCAGCAGCGCCTCAGGGATGAGAAAAACCGGGGAGCTGTTTTTT
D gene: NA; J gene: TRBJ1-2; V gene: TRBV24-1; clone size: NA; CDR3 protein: CATSDHIGYGYTF; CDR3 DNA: TGTGCCACCAGTGACCACATCGGGTATGGCTACACCTTC
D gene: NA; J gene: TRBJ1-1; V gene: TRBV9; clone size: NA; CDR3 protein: CASSVHHQTGTEAFF; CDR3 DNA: TGTGCCAGCAGCGTACATCATCAGACAGGCACTGAAGCTTTCTTT
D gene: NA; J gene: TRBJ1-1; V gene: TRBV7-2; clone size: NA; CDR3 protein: CASSLEYSKAFF; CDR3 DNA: TGTGCCAGCAGCTTAGAATACTCAAAAGCTTTCTTT
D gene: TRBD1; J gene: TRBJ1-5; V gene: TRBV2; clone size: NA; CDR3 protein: CASSGTGGERQPQHF; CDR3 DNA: TGTGCCAGCAGCGGTACAGGGGGTGAGAGGCAGCCCCAGCATTTT
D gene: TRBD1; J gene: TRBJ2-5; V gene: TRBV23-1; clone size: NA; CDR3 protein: CASRHVRDRVEETQYF; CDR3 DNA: TGCGCCAGCAGACATGTTCGGGACAGGGTAGAAGAGACCCAGTACTTC
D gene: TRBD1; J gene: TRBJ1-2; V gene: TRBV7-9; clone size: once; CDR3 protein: CASSQGTAGYTF; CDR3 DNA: TGTGCCAGCAGTCAAGGGACAGCTGGCTACACCTTC
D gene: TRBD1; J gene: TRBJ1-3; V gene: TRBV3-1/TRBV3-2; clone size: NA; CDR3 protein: CASSQGTGRGNTIYF; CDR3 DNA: TGTGCCAGCAGCCAAGGGACAGGGCGCGGAAACACCATATATTTT
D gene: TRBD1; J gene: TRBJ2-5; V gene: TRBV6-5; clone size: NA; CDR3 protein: CASSYSTGRETQYF; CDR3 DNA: TGTGCCAGCAGTTACTCGACAGGGCGAGAGACCCAGTACTTC
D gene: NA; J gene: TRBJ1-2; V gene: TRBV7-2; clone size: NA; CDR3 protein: CASSFDRLLGYTF; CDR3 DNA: TGTGCCAGCAGCTTTGACAGGCTCTTGGGCTACACCTTC
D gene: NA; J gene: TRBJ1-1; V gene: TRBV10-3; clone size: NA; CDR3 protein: CASGQPVNTEAFF; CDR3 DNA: TGTGCCAGCGGACAGCCGGTCAACACTGAAGCTTTCTTT
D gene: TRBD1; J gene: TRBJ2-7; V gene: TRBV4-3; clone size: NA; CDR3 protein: CASSQDDGTDLPYEQYF; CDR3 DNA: TGCGCCAGCAGCCAAGATGATGGGACAGATCTCCCCTACGAGCAGTACTTC
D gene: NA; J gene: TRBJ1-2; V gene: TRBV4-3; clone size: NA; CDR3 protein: CASSQEPRGGDGYTF; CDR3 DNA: TGCGCCAGCAGCCAAGAACCCAGGGGAGGGGATGGCTACACCTTC
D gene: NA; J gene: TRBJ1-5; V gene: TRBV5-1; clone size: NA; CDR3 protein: CASSLGHDSQPQHF; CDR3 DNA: TGCGCCAGCAGCTTGGGCCATGACAGTCAGCCCCAGCATTTT
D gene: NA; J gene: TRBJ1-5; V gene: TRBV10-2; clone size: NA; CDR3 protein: CASQEISNQPQHF; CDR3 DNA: TGCGCCAGCCAAGAGATTAGCAATCAGCCCCAGCATTTT
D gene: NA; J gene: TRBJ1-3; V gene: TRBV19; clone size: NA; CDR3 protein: CASRLSRGTGNTIYF; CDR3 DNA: TGTGCCAGCCGCCTTTCCAGGGGAACTGGAAACACCATATATTTT
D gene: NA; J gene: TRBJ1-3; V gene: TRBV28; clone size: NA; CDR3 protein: CASSLGVSGNTIYF; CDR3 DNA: TGTGCCAGCAGTTTGGGCGTCTCTGGAAACACCATATATTTT
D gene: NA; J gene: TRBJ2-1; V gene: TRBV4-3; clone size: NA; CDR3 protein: CASSQESIGTRYNEQFF; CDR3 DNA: TGCGCCAGCAGCCAAGAGAGTATAGGGACACGATACAATGAGCAGTTCTTC
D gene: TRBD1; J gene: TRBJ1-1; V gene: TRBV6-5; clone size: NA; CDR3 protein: CANSRQGSEAFF; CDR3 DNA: TGTGCCAACTCAAGACAGGGGAGTGAAGCTTTCTTT
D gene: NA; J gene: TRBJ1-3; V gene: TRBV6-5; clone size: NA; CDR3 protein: CASIRGNTIYF; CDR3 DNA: TGTGCCAGCATTAGAGGAAACACCATATATTTT
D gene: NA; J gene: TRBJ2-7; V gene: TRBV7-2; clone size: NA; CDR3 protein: CASSLGHSSYEQYF; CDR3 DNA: TGTGCCAGCAGCCTCGGACACAGCTCCTACGAGCAGTACTTC
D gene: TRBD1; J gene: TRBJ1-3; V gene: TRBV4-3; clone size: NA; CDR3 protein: CASSQVLGTGTGNTIYF; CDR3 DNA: TGCGCCAGCAGCCAAGTTTTGGGGACAGGGACTGGAAACACCATATATTTT
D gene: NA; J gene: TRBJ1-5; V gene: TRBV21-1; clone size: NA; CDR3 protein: CASGTDSNQPQHF; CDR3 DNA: TGTGCCAGCGGGACAGACAGCAATCAGCCCCAGCATTTT
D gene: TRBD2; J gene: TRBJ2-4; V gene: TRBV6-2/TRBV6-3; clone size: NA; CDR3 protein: CASSPLGSSGGMAAKNIQYF; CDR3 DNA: TGTGCCAGCAGTCCCTTGGGGTCTAGCGGGGGGATGGCGGCCAAAAACATTCAGTACTTC
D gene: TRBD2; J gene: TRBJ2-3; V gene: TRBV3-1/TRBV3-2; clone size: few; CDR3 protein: CASSQSAGGPSDTQYF; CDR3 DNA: TGTGCCAGCAGCCAATCTGCGGGGGGGCCGTCGGATACGCAGTATTTT
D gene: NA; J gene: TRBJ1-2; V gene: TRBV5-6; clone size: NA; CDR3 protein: CASSFSVNYGYTF; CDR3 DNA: TGTGCCAGCAGCTTCAGTGTCAACTATGGCTACACCTTC
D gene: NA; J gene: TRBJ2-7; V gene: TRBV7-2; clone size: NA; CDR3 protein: CASSPRGYEQYF; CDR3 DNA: TGTGCCAGCAGCCCCCGAGGGTACGAGCAGTACTTC
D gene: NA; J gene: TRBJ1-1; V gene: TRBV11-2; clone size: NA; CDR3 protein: CASSLAGGDTEAFF; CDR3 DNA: TGTGCCAGCAGCTTAGCGGGAGGGGACACTGAAGCTTTCTTT
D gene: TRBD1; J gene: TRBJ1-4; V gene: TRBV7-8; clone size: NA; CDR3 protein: CASSLRTGGSEKLFF; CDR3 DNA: TGTGCCAGCAGCTTAAGGACAGGGGGAAGTGAAAAACTGTTTTTT
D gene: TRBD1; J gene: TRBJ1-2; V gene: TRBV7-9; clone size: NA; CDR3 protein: CASSLTGEERNYGYTF; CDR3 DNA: TGTGCCAGCAGCTTAACAGGGGAGGAAAGGAACTATGGCTACACCTTC